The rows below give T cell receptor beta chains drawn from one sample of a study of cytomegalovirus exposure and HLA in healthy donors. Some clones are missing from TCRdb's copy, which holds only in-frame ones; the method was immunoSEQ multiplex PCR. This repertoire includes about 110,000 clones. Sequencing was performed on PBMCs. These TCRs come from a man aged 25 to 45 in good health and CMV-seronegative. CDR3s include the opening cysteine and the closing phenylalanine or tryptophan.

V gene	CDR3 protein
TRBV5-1	CASSSVYQETQYF
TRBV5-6	CASSIIPGEMMNTEAFF
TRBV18	CASSPGLAGADTQYF
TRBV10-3	CAITGTSDNNEQFF
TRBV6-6	CASSYTSSGVEAFF
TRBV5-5	CASSNPTGWWDEQFF
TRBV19	CASYHLGVGTEAFF
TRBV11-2	CASSFPGGGRGTQYF
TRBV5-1	CASSTDRSSGNTIYF
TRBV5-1	CASSPLTGLQETQYF
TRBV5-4	CASSVSFDRVSGELFF
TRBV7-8	CASSSLAGGNTGELFF
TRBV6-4	CASSPLIAGATDTQYF
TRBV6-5	CASRRGQENTEAFF
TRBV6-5	CASRAGGEYGYTF
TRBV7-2	CASSLSGGVTYNEQFF
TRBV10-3	CATGSIGERNTGELFF
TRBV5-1	CASSLVGGAEDTQYF
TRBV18	CASSLSARETYGYTF
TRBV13	CASSPTRDRVSGNTIYF
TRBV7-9	CASSLPLAGASDTQYF
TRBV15	CATRPTGAETQYF
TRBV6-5	CASSYYQGRDTEAFF
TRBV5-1	CASSDPQGNTEAFF
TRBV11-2	CASSPISDTQYF
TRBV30	CAWNLGVGSGSEAFF
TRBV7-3	CASSEGARGLYEQYF
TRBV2	CASSQGPGDTYEQYF
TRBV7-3	CASSLQGGQPQHF
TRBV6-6	CASSYGGGEDTDTQYF
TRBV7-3	CASSSARGNTEAFF
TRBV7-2	CASSYAGGGEQYF
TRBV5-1	CASSLADRESTDTQYF
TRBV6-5	CASSYSQGRETQYF
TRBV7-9	CASSLILEFYNEQFF
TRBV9	CASSPPGTGITGLFF
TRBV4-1	CASSRGQNQNTEAFF